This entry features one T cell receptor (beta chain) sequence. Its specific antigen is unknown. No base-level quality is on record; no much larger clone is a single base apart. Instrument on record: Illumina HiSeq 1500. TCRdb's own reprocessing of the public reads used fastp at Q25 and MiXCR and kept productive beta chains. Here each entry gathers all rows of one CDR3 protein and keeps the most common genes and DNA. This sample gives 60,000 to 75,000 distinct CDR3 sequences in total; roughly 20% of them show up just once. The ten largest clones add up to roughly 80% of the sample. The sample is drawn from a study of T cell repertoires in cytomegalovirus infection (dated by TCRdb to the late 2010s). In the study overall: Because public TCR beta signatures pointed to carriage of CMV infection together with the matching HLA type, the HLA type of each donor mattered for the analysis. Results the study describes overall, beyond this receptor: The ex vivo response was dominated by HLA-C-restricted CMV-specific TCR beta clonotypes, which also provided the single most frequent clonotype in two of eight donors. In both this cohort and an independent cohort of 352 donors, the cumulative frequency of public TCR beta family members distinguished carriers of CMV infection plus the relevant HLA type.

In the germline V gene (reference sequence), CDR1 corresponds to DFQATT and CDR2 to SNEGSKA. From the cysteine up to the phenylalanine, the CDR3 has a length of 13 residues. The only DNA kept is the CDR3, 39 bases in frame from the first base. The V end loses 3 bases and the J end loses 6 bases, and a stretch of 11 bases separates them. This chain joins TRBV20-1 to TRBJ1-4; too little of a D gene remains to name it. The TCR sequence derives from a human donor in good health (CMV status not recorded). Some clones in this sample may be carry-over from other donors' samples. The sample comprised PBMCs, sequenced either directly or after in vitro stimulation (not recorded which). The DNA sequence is TGCAGTGCTAGGGTCCTCGAGGATGAAAAACTGTTTTTT. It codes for CSARVLEDEKLFF.